Listed below are T cell receptor beta chains from one sample, sequenced in a study of CD8 T cells in ankylosing spondylitis. TCRdb independently ran MiXCR on the 5' RACE reads; one entry per CDR3 protein. The repertoire has around 340,000 distinct CDR3 sequences, roughly 20% of them found once; the top ten carry roughly 13%. The sample taken for sequencing was blood, either unsorted or a sorted T cell fraction (not recorded which). These receptors came from a male donor with ankylosing spondylitis or in good health (not recorded which). The CDR3 runs from the conserved cysteine through the conserved F or W. Fields, in order: V gene, clone size, D gene, J gene, CDR3 protein, CDR3 DNA. The D gene is left open where the match is weak. Not all rows give a size; the values are once, few, many and, for expanded clones, a class.

TRBV7-8	-	-	TRBJ2-5	CASSQGGGGQQETQYF	TGTGCCAGCAGCCAGGGGGGCGGGGGACAGCAAGAGACCCAGTACTTC
TRBV12-3/TRBV12-4	-	-	TRBJ2-3	CASSPPISQGTDTQYF	TGTGCCAGCAGTCCTCCGATTAGTCAGGGCACAGATACGCAGTATTTT
TRBV20-1	-	TRBD1	TRBJ2-3	CSLPQGAKDTQYF	TGCAGTCTTCCCCAGGGGGCTAAAGATACGCAGTATTTT
TRBV5-6	few	TRBD1	TRBJ2-7	CASSLGQGPFAYEQYF	TGTGCCAGCAGCTTGGGACAGGGGCCTTTCGCCTACGAGCAGTACTTC
TRBV20-1	-	-	TRBJ2-1	CSAPPDLAGGPTNEQFF	TGCAGTGCTCCGCCGGATTTGGCTGGCGGACCAACCAATGAGCAGTTCTTC
TRBV7-9	few	-	TRBJ2-2	CASRSEQTFTGELFF	TGTGCCAGCAGATCGGAACAGACATTTACCGGGGAGCTGTTTTTT
TRBV27	-	-	TRBJ2-1	CASSSTHGEREQFF	TGTGCCAGCAGTTCCACCCATGGGGAGCGAGAGCAGTTCTTC
TRBV7-6	-	TRBD1	TRBJ2-5	CASSSGTGMYQETQYF	TGTGCCAGCAGCTCAGGGACAGGGATGTACCAAGAGACCCAGTACTTC
TRBV4-1	-	-	TRBJ1-5	CASSQITGFGQPQHF	TGCGCCAGCAGCCAGATTACAGGGTTCGGTCAGCCCCAGCATTTT
TRBV5-5	few	TRBD2	TRBJ2-3	CASSLERGGLPDTQYF	TGTGCCAGCAGCTTGGAGCGGGGGGGCCTTCCAGATACGCAGTATTTT
TRBV12-3/TRBV12-4	-	TRBD2	TRBJ2-3	CAASIAGITDTQYF	TGTGCCGCCTCAATAGCGGGGATCACAGATACGCAGTATTTT
TRBV12-3/TRBV12-4	few	-	TRBJ2-1	CASISWADNEQFF	TGTGCCAGCATTTCTTGGGCCGACAATGAGCAGTTCTTC
TRBV12-3/TRBV12-4	-	TRBD1	TRBJ2-7	CASSFGQGLEQYF	TGTGCCAGCAGTTTTGGACAGGGGCTCGAGCAGTACTTC
TRBV12-3/TRBV12-4	many	TRBD2	TRBJ2-3	CASSLGRVAGKTDTQYF	TGTGCCAGCAGTTTGGGTAGGGTAGCGGGGAAAACAGATACGCAGTATTTT
TRBV9	few	TRBD1	TRBJ2-7	CASGTGSSYEQYF	TGTGCCAGCGGGACAGGGAGCTCCTACGAGCAGTACTTC
TRBV20-1	-	-	TRBJ2-2	CSARDLGELFF	TGCAGTGCTAGAGATCTAGGGGAGCTGTTTTTT
TRBV25-1	-	TRBD1	TRBJ2-7	CASSAPTGTGTYEQYF	TGTGCCAGCAGTGCGCCGACCGGGACAGGTACCTACGAGCAGTACTTC
TRBV29-1	-	-	TRBJ1-1	CSVLVRREWLNTEAFF	TGCAGCGTTTTGGTGCGGCGGGAGTGGCTGAACACTGAAGCTTTCTTT
TRBV5-6	-	-	TRBJ2-2	CASSLDPEPGELFF	TGTGCCAGCAGCTTGGATCCGGAGCCCGGGGAGCTGTTTTTT
TRBV6-2/TRBV6-3	-	-	TRBJ2-2	CASSYSDRSRTQFANTGELFF	TGTGCCAGCAGTTACTCCGACAGGTCGAGAACCCAGTTCGCGAACACCGGGGAGCTGTTTTTT
TRBV27	few	-	TRBJ2-7	CATRLGQSYEQYF	TGTGCCACCCGCCTCGGACAGTCCTACGAGCAGTACTTC
TRBV24-1	many	-	TRBJ1-5	CATSDFGQPQHF	TGTGCCACCAGTGATTTCGGTCAGCCCCAGCATTTT
TRBV7-9	-	-	TRBJ2-2	CASSFTRGNTGELFF	TGTGCCAGCAGCTTCACCAGGGGGAACACCGGGGAGCTGTTTTTT
TRBV12-3/TRBV12-4	-	TRBD1	TRBJ2-7	CASSLGDRGDEQYF	TGTGCCAGCAGTTTAGGGGACAGGGGCGACGAGCAGTACTTC
TRBV9	once	TRBD2	TRBJ2-5	CASSVAGEGTQYF	TGTGCCAGCAGCGTAGCTGGGGAGGGGACCCAGTACTTC
TRBV20-1	-	-	TRBJ2-1	CSAAGRPYNEQFF	TGCAGTGCTGCGGGACGACCCTACAATGAGCAGTTCTTC
TRBV29-1	-	TRBD1	TRBJ2-7	CSVEIGTGPPYEQYF	TGCAGCGTTGAAATAGGGACAGGGCCGCCCTACGAGCAGTACTTC